These 20 T cell receptor beta chains came from one sample sequenced in a study of blood T cell repertoires in COVID-19. Using immunoSEQ multiplex PCR, the repertoire was profiled, and TCRdb retains in-frame clones only, with some absent. This sample carries about 200,000 clones, approximately 87% of them seen once, and the ten largest clones take 2.2%. Sequenced sample: peripheral blood. The source is a woman aged 45-65 years with acute or convalescent COVID-19.

On this clone: One junction end disagrees with the germline gene, perhaps due to a read error. The chain employs TRBV10-1 and TRBJ2-3, with a tentative D call TRBD2 (6 bases). The CDR3 is made up of 15 amino acids. The germline V gene has CDR1 WNHNN and CDR2 SYGVQD (reference sequence). Here the CDR3 DNA reads TGCGCCAGCAGTAAGTCTCGACTAGTGACAGATACGCAGTATTTT. Its protein product is CASSKSRLVTDTQYF.

The rearrangement uses TRBV27 and TRBJ2-1; D possibly corresponds to TRBD1 (5 bases). Germline CDR1 and CDR2: MNHEY and SMNVEV (reference sequence). CDR3 length equals 15 residues. V was trimmed by 6 bases and J by 6 bases, leaving 18 bases between them. The CDR3 DNA follows: TGTGCCAGCAGACCCTCAGGGTTGGGGCGCAATGAGCAGTTCTTC. Encoded protein: CASRPSGLGRNEQFF.

In its sample, this clone was seen once. This chain joins TRBV18 and TRBJ1-1; D is possibly TRBD1 (6 bases). V was clipped by 3 bases and J by 4 bases, with 9 bases between them. This CDR3 is 13 amino acids long. Germline V CDR1 and CDR2: KGHSH, LQKENI. CDR3 coding DNA: TGTGCCAGCTCACCCCAGGGGACCACTGAAGCTTTCTTT. It is translated as CASSPQGTTEAFF.

V and J are TRBV7-8 and TRBJ2-4; perhaps TRBD2 as D (5 bases). Germline V gene lookup returns CDR1 SGHVS and CDR2 FQNEAQ. V was trimmed by 3 bases and J by 3 bases, leaving 15 bases between them. The CDR3 is 16 residues long. Here the CDR3 DNA reads TGTGCCAGCAGCTTTGACACGGGGTATGACAAAAACATTCAGTACTTC. Translating gives CASSFDTGYDKNIQYF.

This sequence joins TRBV30 and TRBJ1-5; TRBD1 matches 8 bases. The CDR3 has 15 amino acids. Trimming removed 0 bases from V and 6 bases from J; junction bases left unmatched: 7. From germline, CDR1 is GTSNPN and CDR2 SVGIG (reference sequence). CDR3 bases: TGTGCCTGGAGTGTGTCAGGGGGCATGGGTCAGCCCCAGCATTTT. This sequence encodes CAWSVSGGMGQPQHF.

The sample holds a few counts of this clone. The chain has TRBV6-5 and TRBJ2-1, with TRBD2 identical over 10 bases. The CDR3 covers 15 residues. CDR1 is MNHEY, CDR2 SVGAGI, per germline. The CDR3 reads CPRARLAGSYNEQFF. CDR3 DNA sequence: TGTCCGAGGGCCCGACTAGCGGGTTCCTACAATGAGCAGTTCTTC.

The V and J genes are TRBV30 and TRBJ1-2, with 8 bases matching TRBD1. The V gene end was trimmed by 2 bases and the J gene end by 8 bases; junction bases not matched to a gene: 7. CDR3 size: 13 residues. CDR1 GTSNPN and CDR2 SVGIG come from the germline V gene (reference sequence). The CDR3 DNA is TGTGCCTGGAGTCCCGTGACAGGGGAAGGCTACACCTTC. Its translation: CAWSPVTGEGYTF.

The chain recombines TRBV12-3 or TRBV12-4 with TRBJ2-5, with 8 bases fitting TRBD1. The ends lost 5 bases at V and 3 bases at J; junction bases unmatched: 2. CDR3 size: 13 residues. This CDR3 is CASSQDREETQYF. CDR3 nucleotide sequence: TGTGCCAGCAGTCAGGACAGGGAAGAGACCCAGTACTTC.

The chain is built from TRBV12-3 or TRBV12-4 and TRBJ1-1; D ambiguous. This CDR3 spans 12 amino acids. With 3 bases removed from V and 10 bases from J, the gap between germline ends came to 12 bases. The CDR3 protein is CASSLAGLVAFF. CDR3 nucleotides: TGTGCCAGCAGTTTGGCGGGGTTGGTAGCTTTCTTT.

The chain joins TRBV6-5 to TRBJ1-3; D ambiguous. This CDR3 spans 13 amino acids. Trimming left V 7 bases short and J 0 bases short, with 7 bases between. In germline, CDR1 is MNHEY, CDR2 SVGAGI. The CDR3 region is CASTLSSGNTIYF. DNA of the CDR3: TGTGCCAGCACACTAAGCTCTGGAAACACCATATATTTT.

The chain employs TRBV11-2 and TRBJ1-5, with no clear D. V lost 1 base, J lost 6 bases, and 7 bases lay in between. The CDR3 extends over 13 amino acids. Germline V gene sequence: CDR1 SGHAT, CDR2 FQNNGV. The CDR3 region has the DNA TGTGCCAGCAGCTTAGGGGGAGGTCAGCCCCAGCATTTT. This sequence encodes CASSLGGGQPQHF.

This clone was seen a single time. The chain employs TRBV18 and TRBJ2-7; 8 positions agree with TRBD2. The CDR3 consists of 16 residues. V was clipped by 5 bases and J by 1 base; unmatched bases: 10. CDR1 KGHSH and CDR2 LQKENI come from the germline V gene. In nucleotides, the CDR3 is TGTGCCAGCTCATATGGCACTAGCGGCAGTTCCTACGAGCAGTACTTC. It encodes CASSYGTSGSSYEQYF.

The chain links TRBV5-6 to TRBJ2-1, with 12 bases identical to TRBD2. Unmatched junction bases numbered 18, after V lost 4 bases and J lost 7 bases. There are 19 residues in the CDR3. Germline assignment: CDR1 SGHDT and CDR2 YYEEEE. The CDR3 nucleotides read TGTGCCAGCAGCACCCCGACAGGGGCCGGACTAGCGGGGAGGAATGAGCAGTTCTTC. Amino acids: CASSTPTGAGLAGRNEQFF. Drawing the rest from reference TRBV5-6 and TRBJ2-1, the complete variable domain is DAGVTQSPTHLIKTRGQQVTLRCSPKSGHDTVSWYQQALGQGPQFIFQYYEEEERQRGNFPDRFSGHQFPNYSSELNVNALLLGDSALYLCASSTPTGAGLAGRNEQFFGPGTRLTVL.

This chain links TRBV2 with TRBJ1-2; the D is unclear. This CDR3 contains 13 residues. Trimming stripped 8 bases from V and 2 bases from J, with 12 bases between. Germline V gives CDR1 SNHLY, CDR2 FYNNEI. The chain's CDR3 is CASPYELNYGYTF. The CDR3 DNA follows: TGTGCCAGCCCATACGAGTTAAACTATGGCTACACCTTC.

The chain is built from TRBV27 and TRBJ1-4, with a possible D match to TRBD1 (6 bases). V was shortened by 8 bases and J by 7 bases, with 17 bases between the two germline ends. The CDR3 spans 14 residues. CDR1 and CDR2 from the germline V gene are MNHEY and SMNVEV (reference sequence). In DNA, the CDR3 is TGTGCCAGCGGGCTCCCAGGGGTGGGTGAAAAACTGTTTTTT. Translating gives CASGLPGVGEKLFF.

The chain combines TRBV19 with TRBJ1-4; the match to TRBD1 covers 9 bases. Germline values: CDR1 LNHDA, CDR2 SQIVND (reference sequence). V lost 3 bases, J lost 3 bases, and 5 bases stayed unmatched. CDR3 length equals 16 residues. The CDR3 nucleotides read TGTGCCAGTAGTATTCCCGGGACAGGGTCTAATGAAAAACTGTTTTTT. It is translated as CASSIPGTGSNEKLFF.

This clone was recorded only once. The rearrangement links TRBV10-3 to TRBJ2-5; D possibly corresponds to TRBD1 (5 bases). The CDR3 covers 14 residues. The V end lost 7 bases, the J end lost 5 bases, and 17 bases lay between the germline ends. Germline lookup yields CDR1 ENHRY and CDR2 SYGVKD. The CDR3 sequence is CAIKAGRVGETQYF. The CDR3 nucleotides are TGTGCCATCAAAGCAGGGCGTGTCGGTGAGACCCAGTACTTC.

The chain links TRBV7-9 to TRBJ2-5; D possibly corresponds to TRBD1 (6 bases). V was shortened by 5 bases and J by 3 bases, with 16 bases between the two germline ends. Germline CDR1 is SEHNR and CDR2 is FQNEAQ (reference sequence). The CDR3 consists of 15 residues. The CDR3 DNA follows: TGTGCCAGCAGCCCAGGGGCCCCAGTGGAAGAGACCCAGTACTTC. Its protein product is CASSPGAPVEETQYF.

This chain links TRBV5-4 with TRBJ2-7; TRBD2 is a possible D gene (7 bases). The CDR3 covers 14 residues. Germline values: CDR1 SGHNT, CDR2 YYREEE (reference sequence). With 2 bases removed from V and 5 bases from J, the gap between germline ends came to 14 bases. The CDR3 nucleotides read TGTGCCAGCAGCTTCTCATTAGGGGGGGACGAGCAGTACTTC. This encodes CASSFSLGGDEQYF.

For this clone: Its ends do not fully match the called genes, so a read error is possible. The CDR3 DNA reads as TGTGCCAGCTCATCACCGGGACAGGGGGCGCTTCAGACCCCTTACGAGCAGTACTTC. Residues: CASSSPGQGALQTPYEQYF. V and J are TRBV18 and TRBJ2-7; TRBD1 matches at 12 bases. The CDR3 has 19 residues. Germline V CDR1 and CDR2: KGHSH, LQKENI.